A single sample gave rise to the 21 T cell receptor beta chains below, sequenced in a study of T cell responses to AZD1222 COVID-19 vaccine. The repertoire was sequenced with immunoSEQ multiplex PCR; TCRdb's copy has only in-frame clones and lacks some. The table has about 120,000 clones, roughly 92% seen once. Sequenced here: peripheral blood, sampled on day 0 of AZD1222 vaccination. The receptor source for this set is an adult in good health.

The sample holds one count of this clone. This chain uses TRBV7-9 with TRBJ1-5, with D tentatively TRBD1 (6 bases). The CDR3 sequence is 14 residues long. Germline V gene sequence: CDR1 SEHNR, CDR2 FQNEAQ (reference sequence). Trimming removed 6 bases from V and 1 base from J, with 10 bases in between. The CDR3 bases are TGTGCCAGCAGTGCTCAGGGGAGCAATCAGCCCCAGCATTTT. Protein sequence: CASSAQGSNQPQHF.

V is TRBV18 and J is TRBJ1-6; 9 positions agree with TRBD1. V was clipped by 6 bases and J by 4 bases; unmatched bases: 7. The CDR3 consists of 16 residues. From germline, CDR1 is KGHSH and CDR2 LQKENI. The CDR3 region is CASSRGQGQYNSPLHF. CDR3 in DNA: TGTGCCAGCTCCCGGGGACAGGGCCAGTATAATTCACCCCTCCACTTT.

CDR3 nucleotide sequence: TGTGCCAGCAGCAAAAGGAGGAGGGGAGAGCAGTACGTC. This encodes CASSKRRRGEQYV. The J gene is TRBJ2-7, the V gene TRBV21-1; TRBD2, the D gene given by the table, was not confirmed from the DNA. TRBV21-1 is classified as a pseudogene. This CDR3 contains 13 residues.

To note about this clone: Other DNA sequences from this sample encode an identical CDR3 as well. The CDR3 region has the DNA TGTGCCAGCAGCCCGGACAGCTATGGCTACACCTTC. It encodes CASSPDSYGYTF. This rearrangement joins TRBV11-2 to TRBJ1-2; D might be TRBD1 (6 bases). CDR3 length equals 12 residues. CDR1 SGHAT and CDR2 FQNNGV come from the germline V gene. V was cut by 5 bases and J by 4 bases, with 8 bases left in between.

This clone was found once. DNA of the CDR3: TGTGCCAGCAGCATACAGGGGGCAGGTGAAAAACTGTTTTTT. Encoded protein: CASSIQGAGEKLFF. This sequence joins TRBV11-3 and TRBJ1-4; 9 nucleotides agree with TRBD1. The junction had 5 bases not matched to a gene; V was cut back by 5 bases and J by 7 bases. Germline assignment: CDR1 SGHNT and CDR2 YENEEA. The CDR3 is 14 amino acids.

The gene calls are TRBV2 and TRBJ2-7, with 9 nucleotides matching TRBD1. The CDR3 has 15 amino acids. With V trimmed by 6 bases and J by 4 bases, 10 bases remained unmatched. Looked up from germline, CDR1 is SNHLY and CDR2 is FYNNEI. The CDR3 reads CASRGPGTGKYEQYF. CDR3 DNA: TGTGCCAGCAGGGGCCCCGGGACAGGGAAATACGAGCAGTACTTC.

Only a few counts were recorded for this clone. J is TRBJ1-3 and V is TRBV7-8; no clear D gene. Per germline, CDR1 SGHVS and CDR2 FQNEAQ. The CDR3 is 14 amino acids. Trimming cost V 9 bases and J 0 bases, with 12 bases left between them. The CDR3 nucleotides read TGTGCCAGTCAACAGATCAACTCTGGAAACACCATATATTTT. This sequence encodes CASQQINSGNTIYF.

The rearrangement links TRBV4-2 to TRBJ2-2; TRBD2 is a possible D gene (6 bases). The CDR3 is made up of 18 amino acids. CDR1 LGHNA and CDR2 YNFKEQ come from the germline V gene. V gave up 0 bases and J gave up 0 bases, with 14 bases separating them. In nucleotides, the CDR3 is TGTGCCAGCAGCCAAGATTTTATTGGGGGGACGAACACCGGGGAGCTGTTTTTT. Its protein is CASSQDFIGGTNTGELFF.

This sequence joins TRBV5-4 and TRBJ1-2, with no clear D. Germline V lookup: CDR1 SGHNT, CDR2 YYREEE (reference sequence). Trimming removed 0 bases at V and 5 bases at J, with 17 bases between. CDR3 size: 16 residues. The CDR3 loop reads CASSLAGTAHYYGYTF. CDR3 DNA: TGTGCCAGCAGCTTGGCTGGTACAGCCCATTATTATGGCTACACCTTC.

The V call is TRBV6-5, the J call TRBJ1-6; D gene unclear. Trimming took off 6 bases at V and 10 bases at J, with 13 bases between the two ends. Looked up from germline, CDR1 is MNHEY and CDR2 is SVGAGI. The CDR3 extends over 13 amino acids. CDR3 in DNA: TGTGCCAGCAGCCCCAAGCCCACCTCACCCCTCCACTTT. It specifies CASSPKPTSPLHF.

This clone was seen once. V and J are TRBV5-1 and TRBJ1-6, with D unclear. This CDR3 spans 18 amino acids. From germline, CDR1 is SGHRS and CDR2 YFSETQ. The germline V and J ends were trimmed by 2 bases and 1 base, with 16 bases remaining between them. The CDR3 sequence: CASSLRPSGLSYNSPLHF. DNA for the CDR3: TGCGCCAGCAGCTTACGACCCAGCGGGCTATCCTATAATTCACCCCTCCACTTT.

The chain has TRBV9 and TRBJ2-3; TRBD2 matches 9 bases. The CDR3 spans 16 residues. CDR1 and CDR2 (germline): SGDLS, YYNGEE. V lost 4 bases to trimming and J lost 5 bases; unmatched junction nucleotides: 11. CDR3 sequence: CASSSQAGGHRDTQYF. The CDR3 DNA follows: TGTGCCAGCAGCTCACAGGCGGGGGGGCATAGAGATACGCAGTATTTT.

This clone was counted only a few times. The gene calls are TRBV2 and TRBJ1-1; D not certain. The CDR3 loop spans 13 amino acids. Germline V gives CDR1 SNHLY, CDR2 FYNNEI. V lost 10 bases and J lost 2, with 14 bases in between. CDR3 sequence reads: CATTQDLNTEAFF. In nucleotides, the CDR3 is TGTGCCACTACGCAAGACCTCAACACTGAAGCTTTCTTT.

About this clone itself: The junction departs from germline at one end; a sequencing error may be responsible. V gene TRBV6-1 combines with J gene TRBJ2-3; D is unresolved. The germline V gene has CDR1 MNHNS and CDR2 SASEGT. The CDR3 is 11 residues long. The CDR3 loop is CASSERLAVGF. The CDR3 nucleotides are TGTGCCAGCAGTGAACGATTGGCCGTCGGCTTT.

The CDR3 nucleotides are TGTGCCTGGAGTGTACCGCTGGGACAGGGGACGGGGGGCCTCAACTCCTACGAGCAGTACTTC. Its protein product is CAWSVPLGQGTGGLNSYEQYF. The rearrangement uses TRBV30 and TRBJ2-7; 10 nucleotides match TRBD1. The CDR3 runs to 21 residues. The germline V gene has CDR1 GTSNPN and CDR2 SVGIG (reference sequence). Trimming at V came to 0 bases and at J to 0 bases, leaving 20 bases not matched to a gene.

The rearrangement joins TRBV11-1 to TRBJ2-5; either TRBD1 or TRBD2 may fit D (5 bases each). The CDR3 loop spans 13 amino acids. Germline V gene lookup returns CDR1 SGHAT and CDR2 FQDESV (reference sequence). The ends were cut back, 10 bases at V and 9 bases at J, with 21 bases in the middle. The CDR3 region is CATLGAELGAQYF. DNA for the CDR3: TGTGCCACACTAGGAGCGGAACTAGGGGCCCAGTACTTC.

The chain couples TRBV30 to TRBJ2-3; possible D gene TRBD2, 5 bases. CDR1 is GTSNPN, CDR2 SVGIG, per germline (reference sequence). V lost 0 bases and J lost 4, with 11 bases in between. The CDR3 length is 14 residues. The CDR3 here is CAWSVNSGSDTQYF. The CDR3 DNA reads as TGTGCCTGGAGTGTGAACAGCGGTTCAGATACGCAGTATTTT.

This clone was seen just once. The chain uses TRBV5-1 and TRBJ2-2; tentatively, D is TRBD1 or TRBD2 (6 bases each). Germline V gives CDR1 SGHRS, CDR2 YFSETQ. V lost 4 bases and J lost 5, with 18 bases in between. The CDR3 loop spans 16 amino acids. The DNA of the CDR3 is TGCGCCAGCAGCCCCTCGGGGGCTGGGGATACCGGGGAGCTGTTTTTT. Its protein product is CASSPSGAGDTGELFF.

This rearrangement joins TRBV19 to TRBJ1-2; unclear D gene. Germline CDR1 LNHDA, CDR2 SQIVND (reference sequence). This CDR3 is built from 12 residues. With 3 bases removed from V and 5 bases from J, the gap between germline ends came to 7 bases. The CDR3 DNA reads as TGTGCCAGTAGTATTTTTGGGTATGGCTACACCTTC. Protein sequence: CASSIFGYGYTF.

The rearrangement links TRBV19 to TRBJ1-5; weak D call: TRBD1 (6 bases). The germline CDR1 and CDR2 sequences are LNHDA and SQIVND (reference sequence). The V end lost 4 bases, the J end lost 6 bases, and 10 bases lay between the germline ends. The CDR3 is 13 residues long. CDR3 bases: TGTGCCAGTAGTAGCGGACAGACTCAGCCCCAGCATTTT. Amino acids: CASSSGQTQPQHF.

The chain links TRBV5-4 to TRBJ2-3; a possible D gene is TRBD2 (6 bases). Germline-derived CDR1 and CDR2 are SGHNT and YYREEE (reference sequence). The CDR3 spans 14 residues. Between the trimmed V and J ends, which lost 4 bases and 3 bases, there was a span of 12 bases. DNA of the CDR3: TGTGCCAGCAGCAGGGGACTCCCGACAGATACGCAGTATTTT. Protein: CASSRGLPTDTQYF.